Only a few counts were recorded for the clone carrying this T cell receptor beta chain. Its antigen is currently unknown. This specimen comes from a study of beta chain features in type 1 diabetes. Overall study context: Regarding age, gender and cell yields, patients proved similar to healthy donors. Researchers looked at about 110 million sorted cells across all samples. Findings and caveats of the study: In cDNA sequencing, cells with high TCR expression could be over-represented. Moderately but significantly shorter TCRB CDR3s were found in Type 1 diabetes patients in all four CD4+ subsets.

Germline values: CDR1 SGHTS, CDR2 YDEGEE. The CDR3 is made up of 10 amino acids. Trimming removed 0 bases from V and 11 bases from J, with 5 bases in between. The isolated RNA, all of it, was reverse transcribed, so expressed TCRB transcripts were what got sequenced. The data were produced by immunoSEQ multiplex PCR, yet TCRdb's version contains in-frame clones alone and is incomplete. Among 600,000 to 700,000 clones listed, roughly 12% were seen once. Sequenced: naive CD4+ T cells from blood. The receptor comes from a man aged 30-40 years with type 1 diabetes. The chain has TRBV5-8 and TRBJ1-2; no clear D gene. CDR3 amino acids: CASSLVGYTF. Here the CDR3 DNA reads TGTGCCAGCAGCTTGGTGGGGTACACCTTC.